This passage covers 6 T cell receptor beta chains from one sample sequenced in a study of T cell repertoires in cytomegalovirus infection. TCRdb reprocessed the reads via MiXCR and lists one record per CDR3 protein. The table shows 150,000 to 200,000 distinct CDR3 sequences, with about an eighth occurring only once. Sequences were obtained from PBMCs. The receptor set was obtained from a human donor in good health (CMV status not recorded). Some clones in this sample may be carry-over from other donors' samples.

This clonotype appeared a few times. The chain links TRBV7-9 to TRBJ2-6, with no clear D. Germline V lookup: CDR1 SEHNR, CDR2 FQNEAQ (reference sequence). The CDR3 runs 17 residues. Trimming stripped 3 bases from V and 0 bases from J, with 12 bases between. CDR3 sequence: CASSFFLLSSGANVLTF. CDR3 DNA sequence: TGTGCCAGCAGCTTCTTTCTACTGAGCTCTGGGGCCAACGTCCTGACTTTC.

This chain uses TRBV29-1 with TRBJ2-5; D is uncertain. The V and J ends lost 7 bases and 4 bases respectively, with 19 bases between them. This CDR3 comprises 14 residues. Germline V CDR1 and CDR2: SQVTM, ANQGSEA. CDR3 sequence (DNA): TGCAGCGCCCGAGGTCTAATTGGACGAGAGACCCAGTACTTC. As protein: CSARGLIGRETQYF.

This clonotype was seen repeatedly, ten times or more. The rearrangement links TRBV7-2 to TRBJ1-2, with 11 bases fitting TRBD1. CDR1 is SGHTA, CDR2 FQGNSA, per germline. The ends lost 5 bases at V and 3 bases at J; junction bases unmatched: 5. The CDR3 has 15 amino acids. CDR3 residues: CASSRGTGGDYGYTF. The DNA for the CDR3 is TGTGCCAGCAGCCGCGGGACAGGGGGGGACTATGGCTACACCTTC.

This clonotype was detected many times. This chain links TRBV7-2 with TRBJ1-5; no clear D gene. There are 13 residues in the CDR3. V dropped 5 bases and J dropped 4 bases, with 9 bases sitting between them. Germline CDR1 reads SGHTA; CDR2 reads FQGNSA. This CDR3 is CASSRPENQPQHF. The CDR3 bases are TGTGCCAGCAGCCGGCCAGAAAATCAGCCCCAGCATTTT. The complete variable domain, with remaining parts taken from reference TRBV7-2 and TRBJ1-5, reads GAGVSQSPSNKVTEKGKDVELRCDPISGHTALYWYRQSLGQGLEFLIYFQGNSAPDKSGLPSDRFSAERTGGSVSTLTIQRTQQEDSAVYLCASSRPENQPQHFGDGTRLSIL.

This clonotype has ten or more counts. The chain combines TRBV7-9 with TRBJ1-1; no clear D gene. The CDR3 is made up of 16 amino acids. The germline CDR1 and CDR2 sequences are SEHNR and FQNEAQ (reference sequence). Trimming removed 4 bases at V and 0 bases at J, with 15 bases between. This CDR3 is CASSSYPIQMNTEAFF. DNA for the CDR3: TGTGCCAGCAGCTCCTACCCCATACAGATGAACACTGAAGCTTTCTTT.

Only a few counts were recorded for this clonotype. V usage is TRBV10-3 and J usage is TRBJ2-1, with TRBD2 matching 9 bases. The germline V gene encodes CDR1 ENHRY and CDR2 SYGVKD. Losses at the gene ends were 3 bases for V and 4 bases for J; bases not matched to a gene: 7. The CDR3 is 16 residues long. Here the CDR3 DNA reads TGTGCCATCAGTGAACCCGGACTAGCGAGGTACAATGAGCAGTTCTTC. It encodes CAISEPGLARYNEQFF.